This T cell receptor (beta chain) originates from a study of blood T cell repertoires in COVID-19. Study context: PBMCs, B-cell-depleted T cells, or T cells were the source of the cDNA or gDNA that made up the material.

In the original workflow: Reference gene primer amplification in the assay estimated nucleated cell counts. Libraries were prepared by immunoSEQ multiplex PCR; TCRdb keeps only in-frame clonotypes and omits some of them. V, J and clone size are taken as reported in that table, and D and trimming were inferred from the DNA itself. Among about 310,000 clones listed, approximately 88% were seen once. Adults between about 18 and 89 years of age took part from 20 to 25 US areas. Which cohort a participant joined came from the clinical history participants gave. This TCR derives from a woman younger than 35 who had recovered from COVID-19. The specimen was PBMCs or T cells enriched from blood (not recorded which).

The DNA for the CDR3 is TGCGCCAGCAGCGCCTTGGCGGGGGGGACCCAGTACTTC. It is translated as CASSALAGGTQYF. V gene TRBV5-1 combines with J gene TRBJ2-5; 8 positions match TRBD2. The CDR3 has 13 amino acids. Trimming removed 4 bases from V and 7 bases from J; junction bases left unmatched: 6. Germline CDR1 SGHRS, CDR2 YFSETQ.